The 14 T cell receptor beta chains in this list originate from one sample, sequenced in a study of T cells after yellow fever vaccination (dated by TCRdb to the late 2010s). Receptors were amplified or captured by 5' RACE. Sequencing used an Illumina HiSeq 2500. TCRdb reprocessing: public reads trimmed at Q25 with fastp, clones called with MiXCR, in-frame beta chains kept. Each CDR3 protein gets just one entry, which takes the most common genes and DNA from the rows behind it. The sample profile shows around 160,000 distinct CDR3 sequences; approximately 6.8% of them were found once. The top ten constitute more than 2% of the sample. The treatment or condition label of this sample denotes: live attenuated yellow fever vaccine strain. The sample in question was CD4+ T cells sorted from PBMCs, obtained 4 to 6 days after the first yellow fever vaccination. All receptors derive from a man between 18 and 29 years old who received the YFV17D yellow fever vaccine.

In its sample, this clonotype was seen a few times. The V gene is TRBV6-2 or TRBV6-3, the J gene TRBJ1-1; a weak D match, TRBD1 (5 bases). The V and J ends lost 8 bases and 4 bases respectively, with 17 bases between them. CDR1 is MNHEY, CDR2 SVGEGT, per germline. The CDR3 has 14 amino acids. As DNA, the CDR3 is TGTGCCAGCGAACCACGGGGCCCGAGCACTGAAGCTTTCTTT. Its protein product is CASEPRGPSTEAFF.

The gene calls are TRBV7-9 and TRBJ2-7; TRBD1 aligns across 8 bases. This CDR3 comprises 14 residues. CDR1 SEHNR and CDR2 FQNEAQ come from the germline V gene (reference sequence). V trimming: 3 bases; J trimming: 5 bases; junction bases outside the gene matches: 6. The DNA of the CDR3 is TGTGCCAGCAGCTTCGAACTGACAGGGGACGAGCAGTACTTC. Its protein product is CASSFELTGDEQYF.

J is TRBJ2-2 and V is TRBV24-1; D gene ambiguous. The CDR3 spans 13 residues. V lost 4 bases and J 7 bases, leaving 9 bases between the germline ends. Germline CDR1 KGHDR, CDR2 SFDVKD. The CDR3 nucleotides are TGTGCCACCAGTGACCGGATACACGGGGAGCTGTTTTTT. Encoded protein: CATSDRIHGELFF.

The chain links TRBV4-3 to TRBJ1-3; D call uncertain. From germline, CDR1 is LGHNA and CDR2 YSLEER. This CDR3 is built from 14 residues. The germline V and J ends were trimmed by 1 base and 1 base, with 5 bases remaining between them. CDR3 bases: TGCGCCAGCAGCCAAGTCACTTCTGGAAACACCATATATTTT. Its protein product is CASSQVTSGNTIYF.

Only a few counts were recorded for this clonotype. The rearrangement uses TRBV6-8 and TRBJ2-1; 7 bases line up with TRBD1. The CDR3 contains 16 residues. CDR1 and CDR2 (germline): MNHGY, SAAAGT. V gave up 3 bases and J gave up 6 bases; unmatched junction bases: 11. The CDR3 DNA reads as TGTGCCAGCAGTTATGATGGGTCAAGGGGGCCCAATGAGCAGTTCTTC. Translating gives CASSYDGSRGPNEQFF.

The CDR3 spells CASSLDPGSLFF. The CDR3 DNA follows: TGTGCCAGCAGTCTTGACCCGGGAAGCCTGTTTTTT. The rearrangement uses TRBV12-3 or TRBV12-4 and TRBJ1-4; D remains unclear. V was trimmed by 5 bases and J by 14 bases, leaving 15 bases between them. CDR3 size: 12 residues.

This clonotype has a count of ten or more. The J gene is TRBJ1-2, the V gene TRBV6-1; D is unclear. V gave up 5 bases and J gave up 2 bases, with 6 bases separating them. Germline-derived CDR1 and CDR2 are MNHNS and SASEGT. The CDR3 is 12 residues long. CDR3 sequence: CASSLPNYGYTF. CDR3 DNA sequence: TGTGCCAGCAGTTTACCCAACTATGGCTACACCTTC.

Comments on this clonotype: Relative to the germline gene, one junction end is altered; a read error may explain this. The rearrangement uses TRBV20-1 and TRBJ2-5; no clear D. This CDR3 has 11 residues. Per germline, CDR1 DFQATT and CDR2 SNEGSKA (reference sequence). Here the CDR3 reads CSANRVETRYF. The CDR3 DNA follows: TGCAGTGCTAACCGGGTGGAGACCCGGTACTTC.

This clonotype was found many times. The DNA of the CDR3 is TGTGCCAGCACCCCCAGACAGGGGTTGAACACTGAAGCTTTCTTT. This gives the protein CASTPRQGLNTEAFF. The chain joins TRBV12-3 or TRBV12-4 to TRBJ1-1; 8 bases fit TRBD1. This CDR3 contains 15 residues. J lost 0 bases, V lost 7 bases, and 7 bases had no gene match.

Ten or more counts support this clonotype. The gene calls are TRBV5-1 and TRBJ2-1; a possible D gene is TRBD2 (5 bases). From germline, CDR1 is SGHRS and CDR2 YFSETQ. V lost 0 bases and J 0 bases, leaving 10 bases between the germline ends. The CDR3 is 16 residues long. The CDR3 bases are TGCGCCAGCAGCTTGGGTCCGGGGTACTCCTACAATGAGCAGTTCTTC. Its protein product is CASSLGPGYSYNEQFF.

This chain joins TRBV30 and TRBJ1-2, with D perhaps TRBD1 (6 bases). The V and J ends lost 4 bases and 2 bases respectively, with 11 bases between them. The length of the CDR3 is 13 residues. Germline loops: CDR1 GTSNPN, CDR2 SVGIG (reference sequence). The chain's CDR3 is CAWNGQLNYGYTF. CDR3 in DNA: TGTGCCTGGAACGGACAGCTCAACTATGGCTACACCTTC.

The genes are TRBV5-4 and TRBJ1-1; tentative D call: TRBD1 (5 bases). The CDR3 totals 15 residues. Germline V gives CDR1 SGHNT, CDR2 YYREEE (reference sequence). Trimming stripped 0 bases from V and 5 bases from J, with 14 bases between. The CDR3 protein is CASSLVGGKPTEAFF. The DNA of the CDR3 is TGTGCCAGCAGCTTGGTCGGGGGGAAGCCGACTGAAGCTTTCTTT. The complete variable domain, with remaining parts taken from reference TRBV5-4 and TRBJ1-1, reads ETGVTQSPTHLIKTRGQQVTLRCSSQSGHNTVSWYQQALGQGPQFIFQYYREEENGRGNFPPRFSGLQFPNYSSELNVNALELDDSALYLCASSLVGGKPTEAFFGQGTRLTVV.

This sequence joins TRBV27 and TRBJ2-3; D not certain. CDR1 MNHEY and CDR2 SMNVEV come from the germline V gene (reference sequence). This CDR3 contains 11 residues. V was trimmed by 3 bases and J by 5 bases, leaving 3 bases between them. The DNA for the CDR3 is TGTGCCAGCAGTTTTATAGATACGCAGTATTTT. Its protein is CASSFIDTQYF.

There are many counts of this clonotype. The rearrangement joins TRBV10-3 to TRBJ2-2; TRBD1 aligns across 7 bases. V lost 4 bases and J lost 1; bases outside the gene matches: 3. The length of the CDR3 is 15 residues. Germline V gene data show CDR1 as ENHRY and CDR2 as SYGVKD. The CDR3 loop reads CAISAWTGNTGELFF. For the CDR3, the DNA is TGTGCCATCAGTGCCTGGACAGGGAACACCGGGGAGCTGTTTTTT.